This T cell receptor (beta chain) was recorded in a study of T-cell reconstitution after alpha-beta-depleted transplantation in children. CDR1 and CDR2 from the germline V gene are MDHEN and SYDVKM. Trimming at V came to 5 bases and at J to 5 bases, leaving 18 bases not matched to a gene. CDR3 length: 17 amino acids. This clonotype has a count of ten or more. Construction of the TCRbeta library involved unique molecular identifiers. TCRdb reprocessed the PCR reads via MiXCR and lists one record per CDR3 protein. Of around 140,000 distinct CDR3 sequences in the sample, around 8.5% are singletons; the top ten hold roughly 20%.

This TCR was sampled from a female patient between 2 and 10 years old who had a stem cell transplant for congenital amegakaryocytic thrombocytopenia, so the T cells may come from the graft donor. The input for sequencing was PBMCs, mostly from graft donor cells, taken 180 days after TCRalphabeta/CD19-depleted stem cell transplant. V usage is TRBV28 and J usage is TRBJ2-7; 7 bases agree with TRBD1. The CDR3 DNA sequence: TGTGCCAGCAGTAAACCATACTTTGACAGGGTGAGACACGAGCAGTACTTC. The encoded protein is CASSKPYFDRVRHEQYF.